These T cell receptor beta chains were read from a single sample in a study of lymphopenia after photon versus proton radiotherapy. The method was immunoSEQ multiplex PCR; TCRdb's version includes in-frame clones alone and lacks a portion of them. The profile shows roughly 18,000 clones, around 90% of them singletons. The sample here was peripheral blood, taken from a patient treated with photon-based radiotherapy. All receptors come from a woman aged 40 to 50 with cholangiocarcinoma. CDR3s include the opening cysteine and the closing phenylalanine or tryptophan. D genes are given only for firm matches. Where a row states a size, it is once, few, many or the class of an expanded clone; other rows omit it.

clone_size j_call v_call d_call cdr3_nt cdr3_aa
once TRBJ1-3 TRBV6-5 - TGTGCCAGCAGTTACGGCCAGGGAAACACCATATATTTT CASSYGQGNTIYF
- TRBJ2-7 TRBV11-2 TRBD2 TGTGCCAGCAGCTTAGGTAGGGGCGGGGGGATATCCTACGAGCAGTACTTC CASSLGRGGGISYEQYF
once TRBJ2-3 TRBV5-4 - TGTGCCAGCAGCTTGGGCGAGGCAGATACGCAGTATTTT CASSLGEADTQYF
once TRBJ1-2 TRBV11-1 - TGTGCCAGCAGCTACCTCGGATCTGGGTATGGCTACACCTTC CASSYLGSGYGYTF
- TRBJ1-6 TRBV5-1 - TGCGCCAGCAGCTTGGCCGTCGGTACGGCAAATTCACCCCTCCACTTT CASSLAVGTANSPLHF
- TRBJ2-2 TRBV10-1 - TGCGCCAGCAGTGAGGGACTCAGCACCGGGGAGCTGTTTTTT CASSEGLSTGELFF
once TRBJ2-7 TRBV9 TRBD1 TGTGCCAGCAGCGTAGGGACAGGCCCAAGTCACTTC CASSVGTGPSHF
once TRBJ2-3 TRBV6-6 TRBD2 TGTGCCAGCAGCCCCCCGTGGGGGGGATGGGCAGATACGCAGTATTTT CASSPPWGGWADTQYF
- TRBJ2-7 TRBV5-6 - TGTGCCAGCAGCTTGGTAGCCGCCTACGAGCAGTACTTC CASSLVAAYEQYF
- TRBJ1-1 TRBV6-1 - TGTGCCAGCAGTGAGCGGGGGGGGACACAAGCTTTCTTT CASSERGGTQAFF
- TRBJ2-3 TRBV6-1 - TGTGCCAGCAGTGAAGGGTTGGGCACAGATACGCAGTATTTT CASSEGLGTDTQYF
- TRBJ2-5 TRBV19 - TGTGCCAGTAGTATAGATCGGGAGACCCAGTACTTC CASSIDRETQYF
once TRBJ1-1 TRBV9 - TGTGCCAGCAGCCCCTTTATAGAGCCCCGTAAAACTGAAGCTTTCTTT CASSPFIEPRKTEAFF
- TRBJ1-2 TRBV10-1 TRBD1 TGCGCCAGCAGTGAAGACAGGGTACGGGGCTACACCTTC CASSEDRVRGYTF
- TRBJ1-3 TRBV6-5 - TGTGCCAGCAGGGCCCAATCAAGCTCTGGAAACACCATATATTTT CASRAQSSSGNTIYF
- TRBJ1-1 TRBV2 - TGTGCCAGCAATAAACAGGCTAACACTGAAGCTTTCTTT CASNKQANTEAFF
- TRBJ1-2 TRBV28 TRBD1 TGTGCCAGCAGGATTACAGGGGATAGCCATGGCTACACCTTC CASRITGDSHGYTF
- TRBJ2-1 TRBV27 - TGTGCCAGCAGTTTAAGGACGGTCAATGAGCAGTTCTTC CASSLRTVNEQFF
once TRBJ1-1 TRBV5-4 - TGTGCCAGCAGCTTGGAATCGCGGTACACTGAAGCTTTCTTT CASSLESRYTEAFF
- TRBJ2-7 TRBV19 - TGTGCCAGCACCGGGACGGACTCAACCTGGCAGTACTTC CASTGTDSTWQYF
- TRBJ2-7 TRBV19 - TGTGCCAGTAGTATAGGACAGGCAAGCTCCTACGAGCAGTACTTC CASSIGQASSYEQYF
- TRBJ2-7 TRBV6-1 - TGTGCCAGCAACCAGGCCGACGGTTACGAGCAGTACTTC CASNQADGYEQYF
- TRBJ1-6 TRBV30 - TGTGCCTGGAGGGCAAGGGCCCGCTTTAGCTCCTATAATTCACCCCTCCACTTT CAWRARARFSSYNSPLHF
- TRBJ1-2 TRBV7-2 - TGTGCCAGCAGCCCCAACCGGGGGAACTATGGCTACACCTTC CASSPNRGNYGYTF
- TRBJ2-2 TRBV5-1 - TGCGCCAGCACGCGGGAAAGAGGGTACACCGGGGAGCTGTTTTTT CASTRERGYTGELFF
- TRBJ2-3 TRBV4-2 - TGTGCCAGCAGCCAAGAGAAGAGCGCCGGAAGCACAGATACGCAGTATTTT CASSQEKSAGSTDTQYF